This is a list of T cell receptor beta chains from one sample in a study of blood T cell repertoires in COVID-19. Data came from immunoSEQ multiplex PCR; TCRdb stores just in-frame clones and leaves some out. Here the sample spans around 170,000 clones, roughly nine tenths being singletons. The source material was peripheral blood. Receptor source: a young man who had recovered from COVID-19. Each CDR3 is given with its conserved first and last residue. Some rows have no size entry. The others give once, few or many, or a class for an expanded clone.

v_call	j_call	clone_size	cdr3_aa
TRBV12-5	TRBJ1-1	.	CASGLSENTEAFF
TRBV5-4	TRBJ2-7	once	CASSRDRGREQYF
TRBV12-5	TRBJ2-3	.	CASGSGETGGSDTQYF
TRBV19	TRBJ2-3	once	CASNLAPSTDTQYF
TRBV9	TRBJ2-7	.	CASSATGGTGIYEQYF
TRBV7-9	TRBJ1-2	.	CASSPAGPWGYTF
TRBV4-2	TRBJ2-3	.	CASSQVSSGLTDTQYF
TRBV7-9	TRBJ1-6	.	CASSPPGTGNSPLHF
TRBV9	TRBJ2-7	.	CASSVGQTHYEQYF
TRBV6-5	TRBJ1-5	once	CASSRTVDQPQHF
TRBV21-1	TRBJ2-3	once	CASSKISTSGRASDTQYF
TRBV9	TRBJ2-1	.	CASSARTGPNEQFF
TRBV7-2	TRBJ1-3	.	CASSDGTGWISGNTIYF
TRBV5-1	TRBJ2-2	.	CASSTGHRNTGELFF
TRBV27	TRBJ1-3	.	CASSSVGGAGNTIYF
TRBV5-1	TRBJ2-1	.	CASSPPSGNEQFF
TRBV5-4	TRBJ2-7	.	CASSLGAHEQYF
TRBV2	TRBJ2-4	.	CASILWQGKNIQYF
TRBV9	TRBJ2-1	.	CASSVGDRRYNEQFF
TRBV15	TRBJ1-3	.	CATSRDRRGSGNTIYF
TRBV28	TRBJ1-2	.	CASSSPGRYGYTF
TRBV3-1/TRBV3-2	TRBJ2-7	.	CASKWHPPYEQYF
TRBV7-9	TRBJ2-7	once	CASVTGYEQYF
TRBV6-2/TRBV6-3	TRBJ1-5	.	CASSYRAGGGNQPQHF
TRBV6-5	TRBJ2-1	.	CASSYEVQGEQFF
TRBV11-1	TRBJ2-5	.	CASSNRLAGMGETQYF
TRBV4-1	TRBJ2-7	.	CASSRATREHCHEQYF
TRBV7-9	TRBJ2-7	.	CASSSGTGGNDEQYF
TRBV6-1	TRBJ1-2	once	CASSETGQGGYTF
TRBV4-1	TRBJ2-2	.	CASSPTNTGELFF
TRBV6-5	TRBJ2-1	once	CASSYSPDSTEQFF
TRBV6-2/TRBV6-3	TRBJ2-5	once	CASSWLAPQTLETQYF
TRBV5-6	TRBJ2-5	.	CASSLRETQYF
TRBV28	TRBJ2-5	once	CASSSTETQYF
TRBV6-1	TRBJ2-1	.	CASSEAVLAGGYNEQFF
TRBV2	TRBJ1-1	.	CASSGGVSWNTEAFF
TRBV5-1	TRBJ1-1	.	CASRLRGGEAFF
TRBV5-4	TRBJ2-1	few	CASRPPTGGNYNEQFF
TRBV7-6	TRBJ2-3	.	CASSLSYPGGGTDTQYF
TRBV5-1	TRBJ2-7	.	CASSLVGTTYEQYF
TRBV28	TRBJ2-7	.	CASRGTGGSAYEQYF
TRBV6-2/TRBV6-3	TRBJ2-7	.	CASSSQLAIRSEQYF
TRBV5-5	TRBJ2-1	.	CASSLGSTYNEQFF